The rows below give T cell receptor beta chains drawn from one sample of a study of T cells in Graves' hyperthyroidism and ophthalmopathy. TCRdb independently ran MiXCR on the multiplex PCR reads; one entry per CDR3 protein. The sample has roughly 500,000 distinct CDR3 sequences, roughly 50% seen once. The sample taken for sequencing was peripheral blood or thyroid tissue (not recorded which). The source of these receptors is an adult woman with Graves' disease, either hyperthyroidism or ophthalmopathy (not recorded which). The CDR3 runs from the conserved cysteine through the conserved F or W. The order of the fields is clone size, V gene, J gene, D gene, CDR3 protein, CDR3 DNA. The D gene is left open where the match is weak. Not all rows give a size; the values are once, few, many and, for expanded clones, a class.

size: NA
V: TRBV28
J: TRBJ2-5
D: NA
CDR3: CASSFFSRGGETQYF
DNA: TGTGCCAGCAGTTTTTTTAGCAGGGGAGGAGAGACCCAGTACTTC

size: many
V: TRBV20-1
J: TRBJ2-7
D: NA
CDR3: CSAHLRGDSYEQYF
DNA: TGCAGTGCACACCTTCGAGGGGACTCCTACGAGCAGTACTTC

size: many
V: TRBV14
J: TRBJ1-1
D: NA
CDR3: CASSYRNTEAFF
DNA: TGTGCCAGCAGCTACAGAAACACTGAAGCTTTCTTT

size: many
V: TRBV5-5
J: TRBJ1-5
D: NA
CDR3: CASSSVLNQPQHF
DNA: TGTGCCAGCAGCTCGGTCCTAAATCAGCCCCAGCATTTT

size: few
V: TRBV14
J: TRBJ2-2
D: TRBD2
CDR3: CASSQDIIFLAGSPGELFF
DNA: TGTGCCAGCAGCCAAGATATCATATTCCTAGCGGGATCCCCCGGGGAGCTGTTTTTT

size: many
V: TRBV28
J: TRBJ1-2
D: TRBD1
CDR3: CASSFQGALYGYTF
DNA: TGTGCCAGCAGTTTCCAGGGGGCGCTATATGGCTACACCTTC

size: many
V: TRBV7-6
J: TRBJ1-4
D: TRBD1
CDR3: CASSLSGTAKKLFF
DNA: TGTGCCAGCAGCTTATCCGGGACAGCCAAAAAACTGTTTTTT

size: NA
V: TRBV9
J: TRBJ1-1
D: NA
CDR3: CASSDRVAEAFF
DNA: TGTGCCAGCAGCGACAGGGTGGCTGAAGCTTTCTTT

size: NA
V: TRBV6-6
J: TRBJ2-6
D: NA
CDR3: CASRNAGTGANVLTF
DNA: TGTGCCAGCAGAAACGCGGGGACTGGGGCCAACGTCCTGACTTTC

size: NA
V: TRBV5-1
J: TRBJ2-5
D: TRBD1
CDR3: CASSLIPRGNQAAGVDEETQYF
DNA: TGCGCCAGCAGCTTGATTCCCAGGGGGAATCAAGCTGCTGGGGTGGATGAAGAGACCCAGTACTTC

size: NA
V: TRBV15
J: TRBJ2-7
D: NA
CDR3: CATSFEWGGYEQYF
DNA: TGTGCCACCAGCTTCGAGTGGGGAGGCTACGAGCAGTACTTC

size: many
V: TRBV6-1
J: TRBJ1-2
D: NA
CDR3: CASQFARGGGYGYTF
DNA: TGTGCCAGTCAGTTTGCCAGGGGAGGAGGCTATGGCTACACCTTC

size: NA
V: TRBV12-3/TRBV12-4
J: TRBJ1-2
D: TRBD1
CDR3: CASSWPGQGQSTNGYTF
DNA: TGTGCCAGCAGTTGGCCGGGACAGGGACAGAGCACGAATGGCTACACCTTC

size: many
V: TRBV15
J: TRBJ1-2
D: NA
CDR3: CATSPILRGTYGYTF
DNA: TGTGCCACCAGTCCCATCCTCCGGGGCACTTATGGCTACACCTTC

size: NA
V: TRBV2
J: TRBJ2-5
D: NA
CDR3: CASSARGPWGKETQYF
DNA: TGTGCCAGCAGTGCTAGAGGGCCGTGGGGGAAGGAGACCCAGTACTTC

size: many
V: TRBV9
J: TRBJ2-7
D: NA
CDR3: CASSVVVVSSDTLIYEQYF
DNA: TGTGCCAGCAGCGTAGTGGTGGTGTCGAGTGACACCTTGATCTACGAGCAGTACTTC

size: many
V: TRBV7-9
J: TRBJ1-1
D: NA
CDR3: CASSSQANTEAFF
DNA: TGTGCCAGCAGCTCCCAGGCGAACACTGAAGCTTTCTTT

size: NA
V: TRBV2
J: TRBJ1-5
D: TRBD1
CDR3: CASSEGTGGFQPQHF
DNA: TGTGCCAGCAGTGAAGGAACAGGGGGGTTTCAGCCCCAGCATTTT

size: few
V: TRBV10-3
J: TRBJ2-3
D: NA
CDR3: CAISPASARTDTQYF
DNA: TGTGCCATCAGCCCCGCTAGCGCACGCACAGATACGCAGTATTTT

size: many
V: TRBV27
J: TRBJ1-6
D: NA
CDR3: CASSLSPLGNSPLHF
DNA: TGTGCCAGCAGTTTATCGCCGTTGGGAAATTCACCCCTCCACTTT

size: many
V: TRBV5-1
J: TRBJ1-3
D: TRBD1
CDR3: CASSAGQGGSGNTIYF
DNA: TGCGCCAGCAGCGCGGGACAGGGAGGCTCTGGAAACACCATATATTTT

size: many
V: TRBV7-2
J: TRBJ2-5
D: NA
CDR3: CASSQGGSGTQYF
DNA: TGTGCCAGCAGCCAAGGAGGTAGCGGGACCCAGTACTTC

size: NA
V: TRBV7-8
J: TRBJ1-1
D: TRBD1
CDR3: CASRTETGDPEAFF
DNA: TGCGCCAGCAGGACTGAGACAGGGGACCCTGAAGCTTTCTTT

size: NA
V: TRBV5-1
J: TRBJ2-3
D: NA
CDR3: CASSYGSTDTQYF
DNA: TGCGCCAGCAGCTACGGGAGCACAGATACGCAGTATTTT

size: many
V: TRBV2
J: TRBJ2-7
D: NA
CDR3: CASGGPFSYEQYF
DNA: TGTGCCAGCGGGGGCCCTTTCTCCTACGAGCAGTACTTC

size: many
V: TRBV4-1
J: TRBJ2-7
D: NA
CDR3: CASSRLARWGPYEQYF
DNA: TGCGCCAGCAGCCGGTTGGCGCGGTGGGGGCCCTACGAGCAGTACTTC

size: few
V: TRBV10-3
J: TRBJ1-6
D: TRBD1
CDR3: CAISESGQGGSPLHF
DNA: TGTGCCATCAGTGAGTCCGGACAGGGCGGTTCACCCCTCCACTTT

size: NA
V: TRBV7-9
J: TRBJ1-4
D: NA
CDR3: CASSPTPATSNEKLFF
DNA: TGTGCCAGCAGCCCAACCCCGGCGACGAGTAATGAAAAACTGTTTTTT

size: few
V: TRBV30
J: TRBJ2-7
D: NA
CDR3: CAWSAGTGLDEQYF
DNA: TGTGCCTGGAGTGCAGGCACAGGCTTAGACGAGCAGTACTTC

size: NA
V: TRBV7-9
J: TRBJ1-6
D: TRBD1
CDR3: CASSSDRDGNSPLHF
DNA: TGTGCCAGCAGCTCGGACAGGGACGGTAATTCACCCCTCCACTTT

size: many
V: TRBV7-9
J: TRBJ2-5
D: TRBD2
CDR3: CASSPRLAGGLGQETQYF
DNA: TGTGCCAGCAGCCCAAGACTAGCGGGAGGATTGGGGCAAGAGACCCAGTACTTC

size: NA
V: TRBV11-2
J: TRBJ1-1
D: NA
CDR3: CASLLETGNTEAFF
DNA: TGTGCCAGCCTCCTAGAGACAGGAAACACTGAAGCTTTTTTT

size: once
V: TRBV2
J: TRBJ1-1
D: NA
CDR3: CASSDTQPNTGSVFF
DNA: TGTGCCAGCAGTGACACACAGCCGAACACCGGGTCGGTCTTCTTT

size: NA
V: TRBV20-1
J: TRBJ2-5
D: TRBD2
CDR3: CSASAGGLQETQYF
DNA: TGCAGTGCTTCAGCGGGGGGCTTGCAAGAGACCCAGTACTTC

size: NA
V: TRBV12-3/TRBV12-4
J: TRBJ2-1
D: NA
CDR3: CASSSRTANNEQFF
DNA: TGTGCCAGCAGTTCGAGGACAGCGAACAATGAGCAGTTCTTC

size: many
V: TRBV4-2
J: TRBJ2-7
D: NA
CDR3: CASSRLGLNEQYF
DNA: TGTGCCAGCAGCCGCCTGGGGCTTAACGAGCAGTACTTC

size: few
V: TRBV29-1
J: TRBJ1-2
D: NA
CDR3: CSVERVNYGYTF
DNA: TGCAGCGTTGAGCGGGTTAACTATGGCTACACCTTC

size: many
V: TRBV6-6
J: TRBJ1-5
D: NA
CDR3: CASSRISDLTGSNQPQHF
DNA: TGTGCCAGCAGCCGAATTTCTGACCTAACAGGGAGCAATCAGCCCCAGCATTTT

size: few
V: TRBV19
J: TRBJ1-1
D: NA
CDR3: CASSRHTANTEAFF
DNA: TGTGCCAGTTCCCGGCACACTGCGAACACTGAAGCTTTCTTT

size: NA
V: TRBV20-1
J: TRBJ1-5
D: TRBD1
CDR3: CSANPGTGEASQPQHF
DNA: TGCAGTGCAAATCCCGGGACAGGGGAGGCGAGTCAGCCCCAGCATTTT

size: many
V: TRBV5-1
J: TRBJ2-2
D: NA
CDR3: CASRPPSTGELFF
DNA: TGCGCCAGCAGGCCACCTAGCACCGGGGAGCTGTTTTTT

size: NA
V: TRBV15
J: TRBJ2-6
D: NA
CDR3: CATSSLRIREPPRANVLTF
DNA: TGTGCCACCAGCAGCCTCCGGATCCGGGAGCCCCCCAGGGCCAACGTCCTGACTTTC